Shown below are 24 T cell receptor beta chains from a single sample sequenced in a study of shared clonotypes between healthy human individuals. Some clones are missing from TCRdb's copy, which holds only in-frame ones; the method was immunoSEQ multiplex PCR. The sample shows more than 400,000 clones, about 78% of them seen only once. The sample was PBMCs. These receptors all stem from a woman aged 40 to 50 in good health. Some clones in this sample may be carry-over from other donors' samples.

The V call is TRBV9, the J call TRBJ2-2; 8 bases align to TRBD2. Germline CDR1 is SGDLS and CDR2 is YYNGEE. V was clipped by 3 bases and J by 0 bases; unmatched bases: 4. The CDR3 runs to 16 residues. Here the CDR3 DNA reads TGTGCCAGCAGCGCGACTAGCGATACGAACACCGGGGAGCTGTTTTTT. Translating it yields CASSATSDTNTGELFF.

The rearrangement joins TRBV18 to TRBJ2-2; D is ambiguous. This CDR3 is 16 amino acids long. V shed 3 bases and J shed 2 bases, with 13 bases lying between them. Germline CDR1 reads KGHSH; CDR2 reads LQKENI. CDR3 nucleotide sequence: TGTGCCAGCTCACCGAACGGACCGTTTAACACCGGGGAGCTGTTTTTT. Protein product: CASSPNGPFNTGELFF.

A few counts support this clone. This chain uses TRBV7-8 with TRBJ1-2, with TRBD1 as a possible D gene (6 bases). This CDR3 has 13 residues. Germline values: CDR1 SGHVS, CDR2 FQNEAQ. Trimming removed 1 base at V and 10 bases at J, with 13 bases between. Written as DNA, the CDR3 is TGTGCCAGCAGCTTAGTGCCAGGGGCTCCCTACACCTTC. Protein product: CASSLVPGAPYTF.

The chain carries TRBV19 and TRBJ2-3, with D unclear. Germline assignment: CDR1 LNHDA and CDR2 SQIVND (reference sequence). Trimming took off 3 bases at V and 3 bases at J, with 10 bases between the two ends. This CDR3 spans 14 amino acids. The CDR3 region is CASSIKRLTDTQYF. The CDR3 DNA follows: TGTGCCAGTAGTATTAAGAGACTTACAGATACGCAGTATTTT.

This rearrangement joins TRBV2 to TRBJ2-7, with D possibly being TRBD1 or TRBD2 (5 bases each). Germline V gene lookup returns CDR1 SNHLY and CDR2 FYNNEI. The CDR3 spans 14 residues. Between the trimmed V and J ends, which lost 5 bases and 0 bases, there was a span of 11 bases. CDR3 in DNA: TGTGCCAGCAGTTCGGGACGGGGCTCCTACGAGCAGTACTTC. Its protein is CASSSGRGSYEQYF.

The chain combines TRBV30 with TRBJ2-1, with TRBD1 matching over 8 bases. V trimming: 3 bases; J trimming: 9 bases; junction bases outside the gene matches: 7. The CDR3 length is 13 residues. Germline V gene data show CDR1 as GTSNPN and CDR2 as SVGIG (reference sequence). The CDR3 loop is CAWSYRGRGEQFF. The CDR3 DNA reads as TGTGCCTGGAGCTACAGGGGGAGAGGTGAGCAGTTCTTC.

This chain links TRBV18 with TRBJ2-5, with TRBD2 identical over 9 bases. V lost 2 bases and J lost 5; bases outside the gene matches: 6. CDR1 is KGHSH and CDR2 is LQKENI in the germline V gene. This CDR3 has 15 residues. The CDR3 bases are TGTGCCAGCTCACCAATCTCTAGCGGGATGGAGACCCAGTACTTC. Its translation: CASSPISSGMETQYF.

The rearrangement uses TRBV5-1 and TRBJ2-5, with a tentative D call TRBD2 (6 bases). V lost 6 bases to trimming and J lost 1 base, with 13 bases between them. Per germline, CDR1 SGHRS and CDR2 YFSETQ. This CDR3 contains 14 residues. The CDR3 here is CASTLAEPQETQYF. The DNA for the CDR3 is TGCGCCAGCACGTTAGCGGAGCCCCAAGAGACCCAGTACTTC.

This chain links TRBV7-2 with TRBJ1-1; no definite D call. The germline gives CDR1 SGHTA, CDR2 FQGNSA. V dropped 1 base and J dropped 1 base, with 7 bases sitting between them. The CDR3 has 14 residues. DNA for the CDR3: TGTGCCAGCAGCTTAGAAGGGCGGAACACTGAAGCTTTCTTT. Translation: CASSLEGRNTEAFF.

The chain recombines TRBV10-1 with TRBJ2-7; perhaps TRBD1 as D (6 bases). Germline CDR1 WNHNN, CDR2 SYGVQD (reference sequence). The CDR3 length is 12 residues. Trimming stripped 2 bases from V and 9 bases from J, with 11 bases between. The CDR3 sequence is CASSEGQSGQYF. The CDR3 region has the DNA TGCGCCAGCAGTGAGGGACAGTCAGGGCAGTACTTC.

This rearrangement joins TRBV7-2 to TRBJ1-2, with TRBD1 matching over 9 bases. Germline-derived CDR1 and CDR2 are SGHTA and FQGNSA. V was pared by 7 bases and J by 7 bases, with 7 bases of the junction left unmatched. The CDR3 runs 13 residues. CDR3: CASNPQGAGGYTF. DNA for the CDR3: TGTGCCAGCAACCCACAGGGGGCTGGTGGCTACACCTTC.

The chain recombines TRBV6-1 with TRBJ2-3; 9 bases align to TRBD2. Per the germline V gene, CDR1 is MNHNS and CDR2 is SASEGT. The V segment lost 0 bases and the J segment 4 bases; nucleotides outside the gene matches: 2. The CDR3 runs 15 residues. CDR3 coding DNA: TGTGCCAGCAGTGAAGCGGCGGGAGGGGCAGATACGCAGTATTTT. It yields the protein CASSEAAGGADTQYF.

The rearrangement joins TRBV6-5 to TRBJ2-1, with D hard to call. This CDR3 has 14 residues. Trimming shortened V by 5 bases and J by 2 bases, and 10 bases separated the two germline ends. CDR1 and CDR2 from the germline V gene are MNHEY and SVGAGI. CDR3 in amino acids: CASSRDGPYNEQFF. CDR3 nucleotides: TGTGCCAGCAGTCGCGACGGGCCCTACAATGAGCAGTTCTTC.

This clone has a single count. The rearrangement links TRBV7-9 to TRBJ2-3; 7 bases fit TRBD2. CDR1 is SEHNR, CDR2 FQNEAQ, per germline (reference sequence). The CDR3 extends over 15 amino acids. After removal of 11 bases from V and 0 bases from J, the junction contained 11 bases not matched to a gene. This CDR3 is CALLDTGGSTDTQYF. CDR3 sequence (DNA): TGTGCCTTGTTGGATACGGGAGGCAGCACAGATACGCAGTATTTT.

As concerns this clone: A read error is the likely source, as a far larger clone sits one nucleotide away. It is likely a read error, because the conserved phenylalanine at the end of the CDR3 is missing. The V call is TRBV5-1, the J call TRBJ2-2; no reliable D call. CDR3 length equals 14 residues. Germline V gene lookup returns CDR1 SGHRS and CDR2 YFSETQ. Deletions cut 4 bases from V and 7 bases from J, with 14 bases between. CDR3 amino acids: CASSPFGGGGELFL. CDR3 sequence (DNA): TGCGCCAGCAGCCCCTTTGGCGGTGGCGGGGAGCTGTTTCTT.

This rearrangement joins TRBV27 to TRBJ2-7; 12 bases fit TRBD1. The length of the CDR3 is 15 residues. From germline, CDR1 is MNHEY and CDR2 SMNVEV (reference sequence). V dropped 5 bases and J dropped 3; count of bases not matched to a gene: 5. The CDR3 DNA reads TGTGCCAGCAGTGCCGGGACAGGGGGCTTCTACGAGCAGTACTTC. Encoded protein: CASSAGTGGFYEQYF.

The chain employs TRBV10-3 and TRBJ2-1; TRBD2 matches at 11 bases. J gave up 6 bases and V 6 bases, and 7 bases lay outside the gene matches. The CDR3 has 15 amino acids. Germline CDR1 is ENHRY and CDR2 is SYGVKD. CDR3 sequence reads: CAIRRTSGFLNEQFF. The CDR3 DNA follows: TGTGCCATCAGGAGGACTAGCGGGTTCCTCAATGAGCAGTTCTTC.

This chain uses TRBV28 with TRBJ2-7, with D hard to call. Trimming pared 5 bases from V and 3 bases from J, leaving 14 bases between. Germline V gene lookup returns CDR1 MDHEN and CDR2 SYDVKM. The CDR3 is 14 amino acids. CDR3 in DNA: TGTGCCAGCAGTAGCCTAAGGGCTGACTACGAGCAGTACTTC. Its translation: CASSSLRADYEQYF.

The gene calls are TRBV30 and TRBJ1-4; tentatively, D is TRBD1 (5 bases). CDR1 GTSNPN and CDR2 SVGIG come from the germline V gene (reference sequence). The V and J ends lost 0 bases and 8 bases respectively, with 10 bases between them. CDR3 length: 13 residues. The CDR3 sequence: CAWSVQGGEKLFF. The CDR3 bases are TGTGCCTGGAGTGTCCAGGGAGGGGAAAAACTGTTTTTT.

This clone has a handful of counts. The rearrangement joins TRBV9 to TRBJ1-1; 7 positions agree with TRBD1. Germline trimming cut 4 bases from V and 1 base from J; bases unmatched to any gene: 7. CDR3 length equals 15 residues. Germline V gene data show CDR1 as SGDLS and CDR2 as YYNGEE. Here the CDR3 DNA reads TGTGCCAGCAGCTTACTCGGGACAGCGAACACTGAAGCTTTCTTT. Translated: CASSLLGTANTEAFF.

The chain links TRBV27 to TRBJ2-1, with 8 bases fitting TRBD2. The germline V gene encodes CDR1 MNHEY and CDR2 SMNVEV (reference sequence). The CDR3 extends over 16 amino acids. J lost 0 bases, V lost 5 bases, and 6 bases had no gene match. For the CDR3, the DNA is TGTGCCAGCAGTCCCAGGAGCGGGAGCTCCTACAATGAGCAGTTCTTC. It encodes CASSPRSGSSYNEQFF.

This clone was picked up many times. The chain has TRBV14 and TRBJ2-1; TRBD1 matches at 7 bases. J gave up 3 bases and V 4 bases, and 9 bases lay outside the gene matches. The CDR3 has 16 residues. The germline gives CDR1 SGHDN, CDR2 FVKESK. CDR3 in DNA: TGTGCCAGCAGCCGAGACGGGACAGACTTCTACAATGAGCAGTTCTTC. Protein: CASSRDGTDFYNEQFF.

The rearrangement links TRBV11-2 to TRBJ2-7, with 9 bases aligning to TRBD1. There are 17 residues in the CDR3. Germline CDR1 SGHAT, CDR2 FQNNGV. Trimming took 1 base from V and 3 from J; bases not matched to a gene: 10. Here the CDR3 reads CASSLGGQGSTRYEQYF. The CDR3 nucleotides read TGTGCCAGCAGCTTAGGGGGACAGGGATCGACCCGCTACGAGCAGTACTTC.

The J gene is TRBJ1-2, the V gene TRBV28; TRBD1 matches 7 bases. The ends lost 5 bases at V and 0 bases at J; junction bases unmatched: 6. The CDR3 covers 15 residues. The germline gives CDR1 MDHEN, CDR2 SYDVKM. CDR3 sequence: CASSTAGGPNYGYTF. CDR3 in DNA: TGTGCCAGCAGTACTGCAGGGGGGCCTAACTATGGCTACACCTTC.